One and the same sample provided the 20 T cell receptor beta chains below, sequenced in a study of cutaneous CD30+ T cell lymphoproliferative disorder and hepatitis E. Here immunoSEQ multiplex PCR was the method, and the copy in TCRdb shows in-frame clones only, minus some. Here the sample spans around 7,000 clones, about 76% being singletons. Material for sequencing was blood. The receptors were gathered from a human donor with a cutaneous T cell lymphoproliferative disorder associated with hepatitis E virus.

The gene calls are TRBV5-5 and TRBJ2-6, with TRBD1 as a possible D gene (6 bases). V lost 4 bases and J lost 2, with 13 bases in between. The CDR3 has 16 residues. Germline V gene data show CDR1 as SGHKS and CDR2 as YYEKEE (reference sequence). The CDR3 region is CASSRSGVPGANVLTF. For the CDR3, the DNA is TGTGCCAGCAGCCGTTCAGGGGTTCCTGGGGCCAACGTCCTGACTTTC.

The chain recombines TRBV30 with TRBJ2-7, with D perhaps TRBD1 (6 bases). Germline CDR1 GTSNPN, CDR2 SVGIG (reference sequence). The V gene lost 5 bases and the J gene lost 2 bases, with 13 bases spanning the gap. The CDR3 spans 13 residues. This CDR3 reads CAWATGQAYEQYF. CDR3 nucleotide sequence: TGTGCCTGGGCGACAGGACAAGCCTACGAGCAGTACTTC.

The rearrangement uses TRBV14 and TRBJ2-1; TRBD1 matches at 7 bases. This CDR3 spans 17 amino acids. Trimming removed 2 bases from V and 8 bases from J; junction bases left unmatched: 15. CDR1 and CDR2 from the germline V gene are SGHDN and FVKESK. DNA for the CDR3: TGTGCCAGCAGCCAAAAGCTGGGATTGGGGGACAGCTATGAGCAGTTCTTC. It encodes CASSQKLGLGDSYEQFF.

The table lists this clone with a few counts. The rearrangement links TRBV4-1 to TRBJ1-1, with a possible D match to TRBD1 (6 bases). The CDR3 extends over 15 amino acids. CDR1 is MGHRA and CDR2 is YSYEKL in the germline V gene. With 5 bases removed from V and 4 bases from J, the gap between germline ends came to 17 bases. CDR3 sequence: CASSEGGGVGTEAFF. CDR3 nucleotides: TGCGCCAGCAGCGAAGGGGGGGGCGTAGGCACTGAAGCTTTCTTT.

The J gene is TRBJ2-1, the V gene TRBV4-3, with 9 bases fitting TRBD1. CDR3 length equals 16 residues. V dropped 4 bases and J dropped 2; count of bases not matched to a gene: 6. The germline gives CDR1 LGHNA, CDR2 YSLEER. This CDR3 reads CASSPDRGGAYNEQFF. The CDR3, as DNA: TGCGCCAGCAGCCCCGACAGGGGGGGAGCCTACAATGAGCAGTTCTTC.

This chain connects TRBV18 to TRBJ2-5; D unresolved. The germline V gene has CDR1 KGHSH and CDR2 LQKENI. Trimming left V 1 base short and J 1 base short, with 10 bases between. The CDR3 spans 15 residues. The CDR3 region is CASSPLTDSQETQYF. The CDR3 DNA reads TGTGCCAGCTCACCACTCACAGACTCCCAAGAGACCCAGTACTTC.

This rearrangement joins TRBV4-1 to TRBJ2-1; no reliable D call. The ends were cut back, 4 bases at V and 5 bases at J, with 18 bases in the middle. Germline assignment: CDR1 MGHRA and CDR2 YSYEKL. The CDR3 sequence is 16 residues long. CDR3 sequence (DNA): TGCGCCAGCAGCCCCCCTTTGTCAGAACACAACAATGAGCAGTTCTTC. Encoded protein: CASSPPLSEHNNEQFF.

The gene calls are TRBV15 and TRBJ1-1, with D perhaps matching TRBD1 (5 bases). The CDR3 is 13 amino acids. Germline assignment: CDR1 LNHNV and CDR2 YYDKDF (reference sequence). V was clipped by 4 bases and J by 8 bases, with 14 bases between them. The CDR3 bases are TGTGCCACCAGCACCCTGGGACTGCGGGAAGCTTTCTTT. Encoded protein: CATSTLGLREAFF.

On this clone: One end of the junction does not line up with germline, which may come from a read error. The gene calls are TRBV7-8 and TRBJ2-5; TRBD2 might be the D (6 bases). This CDR3 has 14 amino acids. Germline-derived CDR1 and CDR2 are SGHVS and FQNEAQ. The CDR3 here is CASSLAPGGQTQYF. CDR3 sequence (DNA): TGTGCCAGCAGCCTAGCCCCAGGAGGGCAGACCCAGTACTTC.

The chain recombines TRBV5-1 with TRBJ2-3; 9 bases agree with TRBD2. The germline gives CDR1 SGHRS, CDR2 YFSETQ. CDR3 size: 16 residues. Trimming removed 2 bases from V and 0 bases from J; junction bases left unmatched: 4. The chain's CDR3 is CASSFGLAGSTDTQYF. CDR3 coding DNA: TGCGCCAGCAGCTTCGGGCTAGCGGGGAGCACAGATACGCAGTATTTT.

This clone appeared a few times. The chain has TRBV4-2 and TRBJ1-1; D might be TRBD1 (5 bases). The CDR3 extends over 11 amino acids. Trimming took 6 bases from V and 7 from J, leaving 9 bases between them. Germline values: CDR1 LGHNA, CDR2 YNFKEQ. The CDR3 DNA follows: TGTGCCAGCAGTCTAGACAGTGAAGCTTTCTTT. It yields the protein CASSLDSEAFF.

The J gene is TRBJ2-7, the V gene TRBV18; 7 nucleotides agree with TRBD1. Per the germline V gene, CDR1 is KGHSH and CDR2 is LQKENI. The junction had 7 bases not matched to a gene; V was cut back by 6 bases and J by 2 bases. The CDR3 has 14 residues. CDR3 region: CASSPADRPYEQYF. CDR3 DNA: TGTGCCAGCTCCCCGGCGGACAGGCCCTACGAGCAGTACTTC.

The V gene is TRBV30, the J gene TRBJ1-2, with 8 bases lining up with TRBD1. The CDR3 covers 12 residues. The V gene's germline CDR1 is GTSNPN and CDR2 SVGIG (reference sequence). The V and J ends lost 4 bases and 3 bases, in that order; junction bases with no gene match: 1. The CDR3 DNA follows: TGTGCCTGGACCAGGGGGCACTATGGCTACACCTTC. Translating gives CAWTRGHYGYTF.

This clone was counted only a few times. This rearrangement joins TRBV7-9 to TRBJ2-3, with 11 bases fitting TRBD2. Losses at the gene ends were 1 base for V and 0 bases for J; bases not matched to a gene: 0. From germline, CDR1 is SEHNR and CDR2 FQNEAQ (reference sequence). The CDR3 is 16 amino acids. The CDR3 region has the DNA TGTGCCAGCAGCTTAGGGACTAGCGGGAGCACAGATACGCAGTATTTT. As protein: CASSLGTSGSTDTQYF.

This chain joins TRBV9 and TRBJ2-7; D is perhaps TRBD2 (5 bases). CDR1 is SGDLS, CDR2 YYNGEE, per germline. This CDR3 spans 13 amino acids. Trimming shortened V by 0 bases and J by 5 bases, and 9 bases separated the two germline ends. CDR3 bases: TGTGCCAGCAGCGTAGGAGGGTCCAACGAGCAGTACTTC. This sequence encodes CASSVGGSNEQYF.

The J gene is TRBJ1-1, the V gene TRBV5-6; D might be TRBD1 (5 bases). Per the germline V gene, CDR1 is SGHDT and CDR2 is YYEEEE. CDR3 length equals 15 residues. The ends were cut back, 1 base at V and 0 bases at J, with 10 bases in the middle. The CDR3 region is CASSLFAGLNTEAFF. In DNA form, the CDR3 reads TGTGCCAGCAGCTTGTTTGCAGGGCTGAACACTGAAGCTTTCTTT.

The chain has TRBV7-2 and TRBJ2-1; TRBD2 agrees at 7 bases. V lost 1 base and J lost 0; bases outside the gene matches: 6. This CDR3 spans 17 amino acids. In germline, CDR1 is SGHTA, CDR2 FQGNSA. CDR3 sequence reads: CASSLVASGSSYNEQFF. The CDR3 nucleotides read TGTGCCAGCAGCTTAGTAGCTAGCGGTAGCTCCTACAATGAGCAGTTCTTC.

The V call is TRBV18, the J call TRBJ2-3, with D perhaps matching TRBD1 or TRBD2 (5 bases each). The CDR3 runs to 14 residues. Trimming removed 6 bases at V and 4 bases at J, with 14 bases between. Germline V gives CDR1 KGHSH, CDR2 LQKENI. CDR3 sequence reads: CASSPTGTPDTQYF. CDR3 DNA sequence: TGTGCCAGCTCCCCCACGGGGACCCCAGATACGCAGTATTTT.

The rearrangement links TRBV7-9 to TRBJ2-7; a possible D gene is TRBD1 (6 bases). The CDR3 loop spans 14 amino acids. Germline-derived CDR1 and CDR2 are SEHNR and FQNEAQ (reference sequence). Trimming stripped 3 bases from V and 1 base from J, with 10 bases between. In DNA, the CDR3 is TGTGCCAGCAGCTTTTCAGGGGTTTCCTACGAGCAGTACTTC. Residues: CASSFSGVSYEQYF.

The gene calls are TRBV5-5 and TRBJ1-2; TRBD1 agrees at 12 bases. V lost 4 bases and J lost 8; bases outside the gene matches: 3. This CDR3 has 13 amino acids. The germline V gene encodes CDR1 SGHKS and CDR2 YYEKEE (reference sequence). CDR3 bases: TGTGCCAGCAGCGGGACAGGGGGCGACGGCTACACCTTC. Its translation is CASSGTGGDGYTF.